This T cell receptor beta chain stems from a study of neoadjuvant nivolumab and ipilimumab in lung cancer. General study results and limits: Only two of four nivolumab-treated tumors gained richness and clonality by surgery. Resected tumors had greater TCR richness and clonality than uninvolved lung.

A note on this clone: No antigen is known for it.

Germline V gives CDR1 KGHSH, CDR2 LQKENI. The V end lost 0 bases, the J end lost 9 bases, and 12 bases lay between the germline ends. CDR3 length: 14 amino acids. Method: immunoSEQ multiplex PCR; TCRdb's copy keeps in-frame clones and lacks some. The sample lists about 6,000 clones, approximately 64% occurring once. The rearrangement uses TRBV18 and TRBJ1-5; D gene uncertain. The sequence was collected from an adult with non-small cell lung cancer. The sample was tumor tissue, taken after neoadjuvant nivolumab, alone or with ipilimumab, at or shortly before surgery. The CDR3 sequence: CASSPPEWGGPQHF. CDR3 DNA sequence: TGTGCCAGCTCACCACCGGAGTGGGGTGGGCCCCAGCATTTT.